Presented here are 6 T cell receptor beta chains from one specimen sequenced in a study of cytomegalovirus exposure and HLA in healthy donors. Both 60 Vbeta primers and 13 Jbeta primers went into the PCR. Only in-frame clones appear in the TCRdb table, and some are missing; sequencing was by immunoSEQ multiplex PCR. The sample contains approximately 160,000 clones, approximately 77% of which appear only once. Specimen: PBMCs. The receptors derive from a male donor in good health and CMV-seropositive.

The table lists this clone with a few counts. This chain links TRBV4-3 with TRBJ2-2; D possibly corresponds to TRBD2 (6 bases). V shed 0 bases and J shed 7 bases, with 12 bases lying between them. This CDR3 region has 15 residues. Germline V gives CDR1 LGHNA, CDR2 YSLEER. The CDR3 region is CASSQELAINGELFF. CDR3 coding DNA: TGCGCCAGCAGCCAAGAACTAGCCATAAACGGGGAGCTGTTTTTT.

As for this clone: Other DNA variants within this sample encode the same CDR3. J is TRBJ1-5 and V is TRBV19; D might be TRBD1 (5 bases). The CDR3 totals 13 residues. V dropped 5 bases and J dropped 2 bases, with 7 bases sitting between them. Germline loops: CDR1 LNHDA, CDR2 SQIVND (reference sequence). This chain's CDR3 is CASSVQGNQPQHF. The DNA of the CDR3 is TGTGCCAGTAGTGTACAGGGCAATCAGCCCCAGCATTTT.

The V call is TRBV5-1, the J call TRBJ1-6; 11 bases map to TRBD1. This CDR3 is 18 amino acids long. With V trimmed by 4 bases and J by 7 bases, 13 bases remained unmatched. Germline loops: CDR1 SGHRS, CDR2 YFSETQ. CDR3 residues: CASSPGQGAPVRNSPLHF. Written as DNA, the CDR3 is TGCGCCAGCAGCCCTGGACAGGGGGCCCCGGTCCGGAATTCACCCCTCCACTTT.

The CDR3 reads CASGSSTSGVKNEQFF. The CDR3 DNA follows: TGTGCTAGTGGTTCCAGTACTAGCGGGGTGAAGAATGAGCAGTTCTTC. This chain connects TRBV12-5 to TRBJ2-1; 10 nucleotides match TRBD2. The germline gives CDR1 LGHNT, CDR2 FRNRAP. V shed 4 bases and J 7 bases; nucleotides not matched to a gene: 10. The length of the CDR3 is 16 residues.

V is TRBV5-1 and J is TRBJ2-1; no clear D. Per germline, CDR1 SGHRS and CDR2 YFSETQ. V shed 1 base and J shed 8 bases, with 10 bases lying between them. The CDR3 runs to 13 residues. CDR3 nucleotides: TGCGCCAGCAGCTTGAACAGTAACTATGAGCAGTTCTTC. Translated: CASSLNSNYEQFF.

The chain links TRBV6-6 to TRBJ2-2; the match to TRBD1 covers 7 bases. The CDR3 has 15 amino acids. The trim removed 5 bases at V and 4 bases at J, leaving 7 bases unmatched. Germline V lookup: CDR1 MNHNY, CDR2 SVGAGI (reference sequence). The CDR3 loop reads CASSTGRGSTGELFF. Written as DNA, the CDR3 is TGTGCCAGCAGTACGGGCAGGGGGTCCACCGGGGAGCTGTTTTTT.